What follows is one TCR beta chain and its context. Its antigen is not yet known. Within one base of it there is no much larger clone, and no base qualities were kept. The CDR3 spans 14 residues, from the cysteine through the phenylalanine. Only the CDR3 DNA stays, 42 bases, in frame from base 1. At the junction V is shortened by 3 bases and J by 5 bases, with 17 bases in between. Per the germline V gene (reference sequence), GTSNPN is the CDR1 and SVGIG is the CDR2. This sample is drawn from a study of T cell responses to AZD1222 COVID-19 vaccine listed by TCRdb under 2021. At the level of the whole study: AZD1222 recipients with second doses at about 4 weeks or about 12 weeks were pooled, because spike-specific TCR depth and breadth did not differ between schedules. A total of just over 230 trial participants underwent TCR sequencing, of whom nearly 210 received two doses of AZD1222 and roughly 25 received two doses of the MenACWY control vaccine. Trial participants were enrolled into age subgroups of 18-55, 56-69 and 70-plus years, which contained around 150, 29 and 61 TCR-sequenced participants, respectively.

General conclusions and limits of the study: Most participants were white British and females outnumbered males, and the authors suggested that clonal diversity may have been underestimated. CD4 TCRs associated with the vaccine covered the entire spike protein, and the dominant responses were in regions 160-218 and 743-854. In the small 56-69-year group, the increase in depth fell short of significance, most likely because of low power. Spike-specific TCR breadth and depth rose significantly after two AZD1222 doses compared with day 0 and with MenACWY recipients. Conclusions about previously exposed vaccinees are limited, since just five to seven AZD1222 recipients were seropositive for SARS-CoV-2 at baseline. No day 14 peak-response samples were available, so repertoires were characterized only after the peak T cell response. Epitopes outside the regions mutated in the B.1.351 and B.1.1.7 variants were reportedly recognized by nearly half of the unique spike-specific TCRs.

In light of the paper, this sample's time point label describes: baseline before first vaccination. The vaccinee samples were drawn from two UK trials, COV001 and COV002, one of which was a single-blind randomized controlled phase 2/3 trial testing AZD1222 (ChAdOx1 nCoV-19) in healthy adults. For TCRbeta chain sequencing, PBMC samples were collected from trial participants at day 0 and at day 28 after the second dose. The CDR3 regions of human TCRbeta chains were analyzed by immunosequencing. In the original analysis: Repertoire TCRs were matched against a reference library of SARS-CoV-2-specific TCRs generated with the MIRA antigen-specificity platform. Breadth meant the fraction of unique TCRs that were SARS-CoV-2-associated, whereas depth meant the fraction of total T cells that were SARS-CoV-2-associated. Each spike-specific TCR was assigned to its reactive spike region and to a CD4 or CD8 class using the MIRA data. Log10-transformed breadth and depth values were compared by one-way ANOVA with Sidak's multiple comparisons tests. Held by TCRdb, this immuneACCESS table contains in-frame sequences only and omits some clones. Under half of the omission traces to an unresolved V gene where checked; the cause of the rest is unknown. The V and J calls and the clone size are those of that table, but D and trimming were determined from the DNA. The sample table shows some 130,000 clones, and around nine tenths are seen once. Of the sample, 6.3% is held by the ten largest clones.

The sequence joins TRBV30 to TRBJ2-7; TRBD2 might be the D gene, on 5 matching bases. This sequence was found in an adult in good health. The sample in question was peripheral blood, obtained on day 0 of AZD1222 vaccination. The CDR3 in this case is CAWSDRGVGDEQYF. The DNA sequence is TGTGCCTGGAGCGACCGGGGTGTAGGAGACGAGCAGTACTTC.